This TCR beta chain was obtained from a study of blood T cell repertoires in COVID-19. Original processing notes: Reference gene primer amplification in the assay estimated nucleated cell counts. Sequenced by immunoSEQ multiplex PCR; TCRdb stores in-frame clones only, minus some. V and J calls and clone size follow that table, whereas D and trimming were derived from the DNA. The sample has roughly 100,000 clones, about four fifths seen once. The V segment lost 2 bases and the J segment 12 bases; nucleotides outside the gene matches: 9. The length of the CDR3 is 16 residues. Germline V gene sequence: CDR1 MNHEY, CDR2 SMNVEV (reference sequence). In Seattle, patients joined the study during active infection and were tracked longitudinally.

The clonotype comes from a man older than 75 with COVID-19, enrolled during active disease. The chain couples TRBV27 to TRBJ2-1, with 14 bases identical to TRBD2. Sequences were obtained from peripheral blood. Here the CDR3 reads CASSLGLAGGSVGQFF. CDR3 nucleotide sequence: TGTGCCAGCAGTTTAGGACTAGCGGGAGGTTCGGTTGGGCAGTTCTTC.